This T cell receptor (beta chain) is drawn from a study of T cells in Graves' hyperthyroidism and ophthalmopathy. This clonotype came up a few times. What it binds is unknown. RNA transcripts gave rise to amplified TCR beta CDR3 regions. The primer set for the first-round RT-PCR of the TCR CDR3 was HTBI. TCRdb itself ran the multiplex PCR reads through MiXCR, one entry per CDR3 protein. This table holds about 320,000 distinct CDR3 sequences, 15% to 20% found once. Graves' hyperthyroidism is called stable when ophthalmopathy does not progress within 18 months. General study results and limits: Researchers report that a 13 V-J model separated ophthalmopathy from stable hyperthyroidism. Most thyroid clonotypes expanded above 0.001 appeared in blood too. The model made its ophthalmopathy prediction, and onset followed a median approximately 6 months later.

This TCR came from a man aged 25-45 years with Graves' hyperthyroidism. Material for sequencing was blood.

CDR3 amino acids: CASSPMVRHYEQYF. In DNA form, the CDR3 reads TGTGCCAGCAGTCCCATGGTGAGACACTACGAGCAGTACTTC. V is TRBV28 and J is TRBJ2-7; D gene unclear. The V end lost 5 bases, the J end lost 3 bases, and 14 bases lay between the germline ends. Germline V CDR1 and CDR2: MDHEN, SYDVKM. This CDR3 comprises 14 residues.